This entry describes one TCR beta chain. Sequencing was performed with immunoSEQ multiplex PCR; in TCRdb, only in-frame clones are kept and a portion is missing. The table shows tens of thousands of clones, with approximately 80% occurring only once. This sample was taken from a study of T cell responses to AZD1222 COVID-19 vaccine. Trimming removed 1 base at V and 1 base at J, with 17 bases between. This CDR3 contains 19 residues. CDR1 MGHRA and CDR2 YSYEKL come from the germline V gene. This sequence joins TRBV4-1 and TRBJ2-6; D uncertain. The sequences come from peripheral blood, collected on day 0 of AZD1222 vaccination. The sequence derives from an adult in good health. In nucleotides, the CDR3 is TGCGCCAGCAGCCAAGTAACCCTCGGCCCCGTTTCTGGGGCCAACGTCCTGACTTTC. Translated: CASSQVTLGPVSGANVLTF.